Following are 14 T cell receptor beta chains from one sample sequenced in a study of blood T cell repertoires in COVID-19. Clones were read by immunoSEQ multiplex PCR, and TCRdb kept only the in-frame ones, dropping some. The top ten clones hold 15% to 19% of a sample with around 260,000 clones, roughly 84% of them seen once. Sequencing was performed on peripheral blood. Receptor source: an older person with COVID-19, enrolled during active disease.

This clone was picked up one time. The rearrangement uses TRBV29-1 and TRBJ2-7, with D possibly being TRBD1 (6 bases). Trimming left V 4 bases short and J 7 bases short, with 17 bases between. The CDR3 has 13 amino acids. Germline V gene lookup returns CDR1 SQVTM and CDR2 ANQGSEA. CDR3: CSVAPRGSGEQYF. CDR3 nucleotides: TGCAGCGTTGCCCCCAGGGGTTCGGGTGAGCAGTACTTC.

This rearrangement joins TRBV4-3 to TRBJ2-5; 7 bases match TRBD1. V lost 3 bases and J lost 1; bases outside the gene matches: 5. The CDR3 covers 15 residues. Germline V lookup: CDR1 LGHNA, CDR2 YSLEER. The CDR3 DNA sequence: TGCGCCAGCAGCCACGTTGGGACAGCCCAAGAGACCCAGTACTTC. Translating it yields CASSHVGTAQETQYF.

The J gene is TRBJ2-5, the V gene TRBV28, with 8 bases identical to TRBD2. Trimming took 6 bases from V and 2 from J; bases not matched to a gene: 8. Germline values: CDR1 MDHEN, CDR2 SYDVKM. CDR3 size: 15 residues. The CDR3: CASSPPGGQQETQYF. In DNA form, the CDR3 reads TGTGCCAGCAGCCCCCCGGGGGGGCAACAAGAGACCCAGTACTTC.

The genes are TRBV5-4 and TRBJ2-7; TRBD2 agrees at 7 bases. Germline CDR1 reads SGHNT; CDR2 reads YYREEE (reference sequence). The V gene end was trimmed by 6 bases and the J gene end by 7 bases; junction bases not matched to a gene: 19. The CDR3 covers 16 residues. The CDR3 loop is CASNSEPAGPLWEQYF. In DNA form, the CDR3 reads TGTGCCAGCAACTCCGAACCAGCGGGACCCCTTTGGGAGCAGTACTTC.

This chain links TRBV6-2 or TRBV6-3 with TRBJ2-6; D might be TRBD1 (6 bases). Between the trimmed V and J ends, which lost 5 bases and 0 bases, there was a span of 8 bases. CDR3 size: 15 residues. CDR1 is MNHEY and CDR2 is SVGEGT in the germline V gene. The CDR3 DNA reads TGTGCCAGCAGTCAGGACAGCTCTGGGGCCAACGTCCTGACTTTC. Encoded protein: CASSQDSSGANVLTF.

V and J are TRBV28 and TRBJ1-4; D unresolved. Trimming stripped 1 base from V and 3 bases from J, with 12 bases between. CDR3 size: 16 residues. Germline-derived CDR1 and CDR2 are MDHEN and SYDVKM. DNA for the CDR3: TGTGCCAGCAGTTTATCCATGACAAGTCCTAATGAAAAACTGTTTTTT. It is translated as CASSLSMTSPNEKLFF.

The chain couples TRBV5-1 to TRBJ2-5; 7 bases line up with TRBD1. Trimming took 0 bases from V and 3 from J; bases not matched to a gene: 5. This CDR3 has 15 amino acids. The germline V gene encodes CDR1 SGHRS and CDR2 YFSETQ. The CDR3: CASSLAPGGEETQYF. The CDR3 bases are TGCGCCAGCAGCTTGGCTCCAGGGGGTGAAGAGACCCAGTACTTC.

V and J are TRBV19 and TRBJ2-7; 8 bases fit TRBD1. From germline, CDR1 is LNHDA and CDR2 SQIVND (reference sequence). V trimming: 7 bases; J trimming: 6 bases; junction bases outside the gene matches: 11. There are 14 residues in the CDR3. This CDR3 is CASNLRQGSGEQYF. CDR3 coding DNA: TGTGCCAGTAATCTGCGACAGGGGAGTGGCGAGCAGTACTTC.

The V call is TRBV7-9, the J call TRBJ2-5, with a possible D match to TRBD2 (6 bases). Trimming stripped 2 bases from V and 5 bases from J, with 15 bases between. Germline loops: CDR1 SEHNR, CDR2 FQNEAQ (reference sequence). The length of the CDR3 is 15 residues. This CDR3 is CASSLRLGSGETQYF. The CDR3 DNA sequence: TGTGCCAGCAGCTTAAGGCTAGGTAGCGGTGAGACCCAGTACTTC.

This clone was found a few times. The same CDR3 can be traced to other DNA sequences in this sample. This chain links TRBV11-3 with TRBJ1-3; D remains ambiguous. Deletions cut 5 bases from V and 0 bases from J, with 5 bases between. Germline loops: CDR1 SGHNT, CDR2 YENEEA. The CDR3 covers 13 residues. The CDR3: CASSGGSGNTIYF. The CDR3 DNA reads as TGTGCCAGCAGCGGAGGCTCTGGAAACACCATATATTTT.

The V and J genes are TRBV2 and TRBJ2-7; 7 bases are a match to TRBD1. V was pared by 4 bases and J by 5 bases, with 5 bases of the junction left unmatched. This CDR3 comprises 13 residues. Looked up from germline, CDR1 is SNHLY and CDR2 is FYNNEI. The CDR3 loop reads CASSGQGTHEQYF. The CDR3 nucleotides read TGTGCCAGCAGTGGACAGGGAACTCACGAGCAGTACTTC.

The chain joins TRBV7-2 to TRBJ1-2; a possible D gene is TRBD1 (6 bases). The CDR3 spans 13 residues. The germline V gene encodes CDR1 SGHTA and CDR2 FQGNSA. Trimming stripped 5 bases from V and 6 bases from J, with 13 bases between. The DNA of the CDR3 is TGTGCCAGCAGCCGGGGGGGGCTCGATGGCTACACCTTC. Amino acid sequence: CASSRGGLDGYTF. Together with reference TRBV7-2 and TRBJ1-2, the CDR3 gives the full variable domain: GAGVSQSPSNKVTEKGKDVELRCDPISGHTALYWYRQSLGQGLEFLIYFQGNSAPDKSGLPSDRFSAERTGGSVSTLTIQRTQQEDSAVYLCASSRGGLDGYTFGSGTRLTVV.

The genes are TRBV28 and TRBJ1-5, with D maybe TRBD1 (6 bases). Trimming shortened V by 7 bases and J by 5 bases, and 15 bases separated the two germline ends. CDR1 MDHEN and CDR2 SYDVKM come from the germline V gene. The length of the CDR3 is 14 residues. The CDR3 coding sequence is TGTGCCAGCACCTTAGGGGGGGTACATCAGCCCCAGCATTTT. Its protein is CASTLGGVHQPQHF.

This chain uses TRBV29-1 with TRBJ2-1; D not resolved. CDR1 SQVTM and CDR2 ANQGSEA come from the germline V gene. Trimming shortened V by 3 bases and J by 15 bases, and 6 bases separated the two germline ends. The CDR3 extends over 8 amino acids. The DNA of the CDR3 is TGCAGCGTTGACGCCGGGTTCTTC. The encoded protein is CSVDAGFF.